Listed here are 20 T cell receptor beta chains from one sample, sequenced in a study of cytomegalovirus exposure and HLA in healthy donors. PCR involved 60 Vbeta and 13 Jbeta primers. Using immunoSEQ multiplex PCR, the repertoire was profiled, and TCRdb retains in-frame clones only, with some absent. The profile shows 200,000 to 250,000 clones, approximately 90% of them singletons. The sequenced sample was PBMCs. The receptor set was obtained from a woman aged 18-35 years in good health and CMV-seronegative.

The chain links TRBV25-1 to TRBJ2-3, with TRBD2 matching 12 bases. The CDR3 sequence is 15 residues long. The germline V gene encodes CDR1 MGHDK and CDR2 SYGVNS. V lost 8 bases and J lost 3; bases outside the gene matches: 6. The CDR3 protein is CASQRLAGETDTQYF. The CDR3 nucleotides read TGTGCCAGCCAACGACTAGCGGGGGAAACAGATACGCAGTATTTT.

This chain links TRBV19 with TRBJ2-7, with TRBD1 matching over 7 bases. The CDR3 totals 16 residues. Germline V CDR1 and CDR2: LNHDA, SQIVND (reference sequence). V shed 4 bases and J 0 bases; nucleotides not matched to a gene: 9. The CDR3 DNA sequence: TGTGCCAGTAGTAAAAAAAGACAGGGCCACTCCTACGAGCAGTACTTC. Protein: CASSKKRQGHSYEQYF. Complete variable domain (other parts from reference TRBV19 and TRBJ2-7): DGGITQSPKYLFRKEGQNVTLSCEQNLNHDAMYWYRQDPGQGLRLIYYSQIVNDFQKGDIAEGYSVSREKKESFPLTVTSAQKNPTAFYLCASSKKRQGHSYEQYFGPGTRLTVT.

CDR3 bases: TGTGCCATCAGTGGACAGGGCAGCTCCTACGAGCAGTACTTC. Encoded protein: CAISGQGSSYEQYF. The genes are TRBV10-3 and TRBJ2-7; 7 bases align to TRBD1. This CDR3 has 14 amino acids. V trimming: 4 bases; J trimming: 0 bases; junction bases outside the gene matches: 3. Germline CDR1 reads ENHRY; CDR2 reads SYGVKD.

The chain employs TRBV7-8 and TRBJ2-7; TRBD2 might be the D (6 bases). Trimming left V 1 base short and J 0 bases short, with 19 bases between. Germline CDR1 and CDR2: SGHVS and FQNEAQ. This CDR3 has 18 residues. For the CDR3, the DNA is TGTGCCAGCAGCTTAGGGAACGGGTTGCGGGATAGCTCCTACGAGCAGTACTTC. Its translation: CASSLGNGLRDSSYEQYF.

The chain combines TRBV4-2 with TRBJ2-7; D is possibly TRBD1 (5 bases). CDR3 size: 15 residues. Trimming took 0 bases from V and 1 from J, leaving 10 bases between them. From germline, CDR1 is LGHNA and CDR2 YNFKEQ. The CDR3 sequence is CASSQEGQESYEQYF. The CDR3 nucleotides are TGTGCCAGCAGCCAAGAGGGGCAGGAATCCTACGAGCAGTACTTC.

J is TRBJ2-4 and V is TRBV5-1, with 8 positions matching TRBD2. Germline V gives CDR1 SGHRS, CDR2 YFSETQ. V dropped 7 bases and J dropped 0; count of bases not matched to a gene: 15. This CDR3 comprises 18 residues. The CDR3 DNA reads TGCGCCAGCTCAACCGGAGCGGGAGATTGGCAAGCCAAAAACATTCAGTACTTC. Translated: CASSTGAGDWQAKNIQYF.

V and J are TRBV5-1 and TRBJ2-7, with 10 bases matching TRBD2. Germline CDR1 SGHRS, CDR2 YFSETQ. With V trimmed by 1 base and J by 6 bases, 1 base remained unmatched. The CDR3 contains 13 residues. The CDR3 sequence: CASSLTSGTEQYF. The DNA for the CDR3 is TGCGCCAGCAGCTTGACTAGCGGGACCGAGCAGTACTTC.

CDR3 in amino acids: CASSLDGSSYEQYF. CDR3 DNA sequence: TGTGCCAGCAGCTTAGATGGCAGTTCCTACGAGCAGTACTTC. V and J are TRBV7-2 and TRBJ2-7, with D unclear. Germline assignment: CDR1 SGHTA and CDR2 FQGNSA. Trimming removed 1 base from V and 1 base from J, with 8 bases in between. The CDR3 has 14 residues.

The chain employs TRBV4-1 and TRBJ2-7, with TRBD2 as a possible D gene (6 bases). Germline V gene data show CDR1 as MGHRA and CDR2 as YSYEKL. The germline V and J ends were trimmed by 3 bases and 1 base, with 10 bases remaining between them. The CDR3 extends over 14 amino acids. CDR3 sequence: CASSHAAGSYEQYF. The DNA for the CDR3 is TGCGCCAGCAGCCACGCGGCGGGGTCCTACGAGCAGTACTTC.

The chain has TRBV6-5 and TRBJ2-7; 13 positions match TRBD2. The CDR3 length is 14 residues. V lost 10 bases and J lost 4; bases outside the gene matches: 7. The germline V gene has CDR1 MNHEY and CDR2 SVGAGI. CDR3 sequence: CATWTSGSSYEQYF. CDR3 nucleotide sequence: TGTGCCACCTGGACTAGCGGGAGTTCTTACGAGCAGTACTTC.

This chain connects TRBV6-1 to TRBJ1-2; unclear D gene. The germline CDR1 and CDR2 sequences are MNHNS and SASEGT. The length of the CDR3 is 12 residues. Trimming removed 5 bases from V and 0 bases from J, with 4 bases in between. CDR3 region: CASSLTNYGYTF. The CDR3 DNA reads TGTGCCAGCAGTCTAACTAACTATGGCTACACCTTC.

The sample holds one count of this clone. The V and J genes are TRBV19 and TRBJ2-3; 11 nucleotides match TRBD2. The CDR3 totals 16 residues. J lost 5 bases, V lost 5 bases, and 9 bases had no gene match. Per germline, CDR1 LNHDA and CDR2 SQIVND (reference sequence). CDR3 residues: CASSATSGIWVDTQYF. For the CDR3, the DNA is TGTGCCAGTAGTGCGACTAGCGGGATCTGGGTAGATACGCAGTATTTT.

The CDR3 DNA follows: TGCGCCAGCAGTGAGACAGGGGATGAAAAACTGTTTTTT. Its translation is CASSETGDEKLFF. The V and J genes are TRBV10-1 and TRBJ1-4; TRBD1 matches 7 bases. Germline V gene sequence: CDR1 WNHNN, CDR2 SYGVQD (reference sequence). CDR3 length equals 13 residues. The junction had 0 bases not matched to a gene; V was cut back by 2 bases and J by 6 bases.

The genes are TRBV7-9 and TRBJ1-1; D remains ambiguous. This CDR3 contains 13 residues. Per the germline V gene, CDR1 is SEHNR and CDR2 is FQNEAQ (reference sequence). The V gene lost 4 bases and the J gene lost 6 bases, with 12 bases spanning the gap. Here the CDR3 DNA reads TGTGCCAGCAGCTCGGTCGAGCTCGCTGAAGCTTTCTTT. Its translation is CASSSVELAEAFF. Full variable domain (missing parts from reference TRBV7-9 and TRBJ1-1): DTGVSQNPRHKITKRGQNVTFRCDPISEHNRLYWYRQTLGQGPEFLTYFQNEAQLEKSRLLSDRFSAERPKGSFSTLEIQRTEQGDSAMYLCASSSVELAEAFFGQGTRLTVV.

J is TRBJ2-7 and V is TRBV2, with 8 bases matching TRBD1. V was clipped by 3 bases and J by 1 base; unmatched bases: 5. Germline V lookup: CDR1 SNHLY, CDR2 FYNNEI. The CDR3 has 15 amino acids. The CDR3 DNA reads as TGTGCCAGCAGTGACATACAGGGGGGATCCTACGAGCAGTACTTC. Its translation: CASSDIQGGSYEQYF. The whole variable domain, filled in from reference TRBV2 and TRBJ2-7, reads EPEVTQTPSHQVTQMGQEVILRCVPISNHLYFYWYRQILGQKVEFLVSFYNNEISEKSEIFDDQFSVERPDGSNFTLKIRSTKLEDSAMYFCASSDIQGGSYEQYFGPGTRLTVT.

This chain links TRBV4-3 with TRBJ2-7, with D possibly matching TRBD1 (5 bases). The CDR3 is made up of 15 amino acids. V was trimmed by 2 bases and J by 2 bases, leaving 13 bases between them. Per germline, CDR1 LGHNA and CDR2 YSLEER. CDR3: CASSQSTGAPYEQYF. CDR3 nucleotide sequence: TGCGCCAGCAGCCAATCGACTGGGGCCCCCTACGAGCAGTACTTC.

The table lists this clone with a count of one. The chain combines TRBV2 with TRBJ2-2, with a weak D call TRBD2 (5 bases). The germline CDR1 and CDR2 sequences are SNHLY and FYNNEI. The CDR3 is 18 residues long. Trimming pared 6 bases from V and 4 bases from J, leaving 24 bases between. The CDR3 protein is CASRLQLDPYGGTGELFF. The CDR3 DNA is TGTGCCAGCAGGCTTCAACTAGATCCCTACGGTGGCACCGGGGAGCTGTTTTTT.

The chain couples TRBV9 to TRBJ1-2, with 8 nucleotides matching TRBD1. Germline-derived CDR1 and CDR2 are SGDLS and YYNGEE. The V and J ends lost 4 bases and 4 bases, in that order; junction bases with no gene match: 6. CDR3 length equals 14 residues. The CDR3 DNA reads as TGTGCCAGCAGCACCACAGGGGGTGTCTATGGCTACACCTTC. Residues: CASSTTGGVYGYTF.

The chain joins TRBV2 to TRBJ2-7; TRBD1 aligns across 7 bases. V lost 4 bases, J lost 4 bases, and 7 bases stayed unmatched. CDR3 length: 14 residues. CDR1 and CDR2 (germline): SNHLY, FYNNEI. Here the CDR3 DNA reads TGTGCCAGCAGTGGACAGGGTATACGGTACGAGCAGTACTTC. As protein: CASSGQGIRYEQYF.

This CDR3 is CASSLYRTSYNEQFF. The CDR3 nucleotides are TGTGCCAGCAGCCTTTATAGGACTTCCTACAATGAGCAGTTCTTC. The J gene is TRBJ2-1, the V gene TRBV14, with D possibly TRBD2 on 5 matching bases. The CDR3 is 15 amino acids. Germline CDR1 SGHDN, CDR2 FVKESK. The V and J ends lost 4 bases and 1 base respectively, with 11 bases between them. The entire variable domain, with the rest obtained from reference TRBV14 and TRBJ2-1, is as follows: EAGVTQFPSHSVIEKGQTVTLRCDPISGHDNLYWYRRVMGKEIKFLLHFVKESKQDESGMPNNRFLAERTGGTYSTLKVQPAELEDSGVYFCASSLYRTSYNEQFFGPGTRLTVL.